This T cell receptor (beta chain) originates from a study of T cell repertoires in cytomegalovirus infection. The CDR3 contains 14 residues. V was clipped by 5 bases and J by 2 bases, with 13 bases between them. The germline CDR1 and CDR2 sequences are SGHVS and FNYEAQ. Points on this clonotype: Its antigen is still unknown.

Regarding the study as a whole: Cumulative frequency (of public TCR beta family members) identified carriers of CMV plus the relevant HLA.

TCRdb re-called the reads through MiXCR, storing one row per CDR3 protein. The data contain hundreds of thousands of distinct CDR3 sequences, around 30% of them singletons. The sequences come from cultured CD8+ T cells from PBMCs, collected from culture after CMV antigen stimulation. J is TRBJ2-7 and V is TRBV7-6; maybe TRBD1 (6 bases). The sequence derives from a human donor in good health (CMV status not recorded). Some clones in this sample may be carry-over from other donors' samples. CDR3 loop: CASSLRTDPYEQYF. DNA of the CDR3: TGTGCCAGCAGCCTCCGGACAGACCCCTACGAGCAGTACTTC.